The sequence of this TCR beta chain was determined in a study of blood T cell repertoires in COVID-19. For the study at large: The cDNA or gDNA used as material had been derived from T cells, B-cell-depleted T cells, or PBMCs.

The repertoire was sequenced with immunoSEQ multiplex PCR; TCRdb's copy has only in-frame clones and lacks some. This table holds some 250,000 clones, around 89% found once. Sequencing was carried out using peripheral blood. This clonotype was sampled from a woman in her 40s who had recovered from COVID-19.

Here the CDR3 reads CASRPLAVANEKLFF. The CDR3 nucleotides read TGTGCCAGTAGGCCCCTCGCGGTGGCCAATGAAAAACTGTTTTTT. V is TRBV19 and J is TRBJ1-4; no definite D call. Looked up from germline, CDR1 is LNHDA and CDR2 is SQIVND (reference sequence). Trimming took 6 bases from V and 5 from J, leaving 16 bases between them. This CDR3 has 15 amino acids.